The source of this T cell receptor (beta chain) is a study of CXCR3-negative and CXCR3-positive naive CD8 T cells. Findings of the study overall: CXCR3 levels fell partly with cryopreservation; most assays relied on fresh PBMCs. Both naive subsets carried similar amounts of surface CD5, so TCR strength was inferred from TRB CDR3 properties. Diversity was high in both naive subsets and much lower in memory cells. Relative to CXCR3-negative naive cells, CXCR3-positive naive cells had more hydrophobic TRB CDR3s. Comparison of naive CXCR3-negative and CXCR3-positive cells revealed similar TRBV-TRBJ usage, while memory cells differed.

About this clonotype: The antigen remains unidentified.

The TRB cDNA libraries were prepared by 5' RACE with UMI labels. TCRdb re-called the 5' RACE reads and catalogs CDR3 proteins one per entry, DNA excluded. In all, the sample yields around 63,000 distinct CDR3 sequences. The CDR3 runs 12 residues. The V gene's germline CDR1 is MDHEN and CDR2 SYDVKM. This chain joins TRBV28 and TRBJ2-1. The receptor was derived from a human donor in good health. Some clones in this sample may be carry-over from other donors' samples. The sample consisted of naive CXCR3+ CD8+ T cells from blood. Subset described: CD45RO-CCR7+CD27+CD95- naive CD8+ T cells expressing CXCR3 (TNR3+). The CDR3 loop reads CASSYLYNEQFF.